Following are 8 T cell receptor beta chains from one sample sequenced in a study of blood T cell repertoires in COVID-19. Repertoires were generated with immunoSEQ multiplex PCR, while TCRdb's copy carries only in-frame clones and drops some. The data show approximately 150,000 clones, with 80% to 90% seen just once and 3% held by the top ten. The sample consisted of peripheral blood. Every receptor here comes from an older woman with active COVID-19.

The V call is TRBV28, the J call TRBJ2-7; a weak D match, TRBD1 (6 bases). Germline assignment: CDR1 MDHEN and CDR2 SYDVKM. The V and J ends lost 5 bases and 4 bases respectively, with 12 bases between them. The CDR3 is 13 residues long. CDR3 nucleotide sequence: TGTGCCAGCAGTCCCGGGACAAAATACGAGCAGTACTTC. Its protein product is CASSPGTKYEQYF.

Only one count was recorded for this clone. This sequence joins TRBV7-2 and TRBJ2-7; weak D call: TRBD2 (6 bases). Trimming shortened V by 5 bases and J by 4 bases, and 27 bases separated the two germline ends. This CDR3 spans 18 amino acids. Germline V gene lookup returns CDR1 SGHTA and CDR2 FQGNSA. The CDR3 nucleotides read TGTGCCAGCAGCCCCCGTTTGGGCAATAGCGGAGCGACGTACGAGCAGTACTTC. Residues: CASSPRLGNSGATYEQYF.

The V and J genes are TRBV30 and TRBJ2-7; D perhaps matches TRBD2 (5 bases). The CDR3 is made up of 14 amino acids. The V gene lost 3 bases and the J gene lost 4 bases, with 16 bases spanning the gap. Germline-derived CDR1 and CDR2 are GTSNPN and SVGIG (reference sequence). This chain's CDR3 is CAWSSGGLRYEQYF. CDR3 sequence (DNA): TGTGCCTGGAGCAGTGGTGGACTGAGATACGAGCAGTACTTC.

This chain uses TRBV9 with TRBJ2-3; D gene uncertain. In germline, CDR1 is SGDLS, CDR2 YYNGEE. The CDR3 is made up of 14 amino acids. V was shortened by 0 bases and J by 0 bases, with 5 bases between the two germline ends. CDR3 residues: CASSVDGSTDTQYF. The CDR3 bases are TGTGCCAGCAGCGTAGACGGGAGCACAGATACGCAGTATTTT.

The count of this clone is one. The V gene is TRBV19, the J gene TRBJ1-1, with a possible D match to TRBD1 (6 bases). The CDR3 loop spans 17 amino acids. Trimming took off 5 bases at V and 1 base at J, with 20 bases between the two ends. The germline V gene has CDR1 LNHDA and CDR2 SQIVND (reference sequence). In DNA form, the CDR3 reads TGTGCCAGTAGTGCGCATATAGGGGGTGGACGGAACACTGAAGCTTTCTTT. Protein sequence: CASSAHIGGGRNTEAFF.

The J gene is TRBJ2-7, the V gene TRBV30; 10 positions match TRBD1. This CDR3 has 15 amino acids. Per germline, CDR1 GTSNPN and CDR2 SVGIG (reference sequence). V lost 3 bases to trimming and J lost 3 bases; unmatched junction nucleotides: 8. The CDR3 region has the DNA TGTGCCTGGAGCCAGGGACAGGGGCCGCACTACGAGCAGTACTTC. Translated: CAWSQGQGPHYEQYF.

The genes are TRBV11-1 and TRBJ1-1, with a possible D match to TRBD1 (6 bases). Trimming removed 5 bases at V and 6 bases at J, with 16 bases between. The CDR3 extends over 14 amino acids. Germline assignment: CDR1 SGHAT and CDR2 FQDESV (reference sequence). CDR3 sequence: CASSLFSGAAEAFF. CDR3 nucleotides: TGTGCCAGCAGCCTATTCTCAGGGGCCGCTGAAGCTTTCTTT.

The chain recombines TRBV6-5 with TRBJ1-1; 9 bases are a match to TRBD1. Germline assignment: CDR1 MNHEY and CDR2 SVGAGI. The V and J ends lost 6 bases and 1 base, in that order; junction bases with no gene match: 3. This CDR3 contains 14 residues. The CDR3 region has the DNA TGTGCCAGCAGGAGGGACAGGGCGAACACTGAAGCTTTCTTT. Translating gives CASRRDRANTEAFF.